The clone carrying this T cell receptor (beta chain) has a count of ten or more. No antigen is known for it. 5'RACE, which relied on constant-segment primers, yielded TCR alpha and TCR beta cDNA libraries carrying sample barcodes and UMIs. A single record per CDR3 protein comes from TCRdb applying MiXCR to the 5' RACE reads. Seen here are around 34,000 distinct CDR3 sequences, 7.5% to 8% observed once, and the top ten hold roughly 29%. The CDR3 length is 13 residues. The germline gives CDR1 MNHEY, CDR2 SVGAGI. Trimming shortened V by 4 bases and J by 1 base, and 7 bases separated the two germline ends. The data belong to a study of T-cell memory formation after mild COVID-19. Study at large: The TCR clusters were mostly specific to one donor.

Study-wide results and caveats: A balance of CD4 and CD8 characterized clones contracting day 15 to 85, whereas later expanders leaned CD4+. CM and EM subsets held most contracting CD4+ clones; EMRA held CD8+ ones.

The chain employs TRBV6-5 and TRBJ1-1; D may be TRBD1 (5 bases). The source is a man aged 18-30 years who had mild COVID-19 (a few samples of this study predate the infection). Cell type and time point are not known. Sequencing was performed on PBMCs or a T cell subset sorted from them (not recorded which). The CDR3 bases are TGTGCCAGCAGTTCGGGACCGAACACTGAAGCTTTCTTT. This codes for CASSSGPNTEAFF.